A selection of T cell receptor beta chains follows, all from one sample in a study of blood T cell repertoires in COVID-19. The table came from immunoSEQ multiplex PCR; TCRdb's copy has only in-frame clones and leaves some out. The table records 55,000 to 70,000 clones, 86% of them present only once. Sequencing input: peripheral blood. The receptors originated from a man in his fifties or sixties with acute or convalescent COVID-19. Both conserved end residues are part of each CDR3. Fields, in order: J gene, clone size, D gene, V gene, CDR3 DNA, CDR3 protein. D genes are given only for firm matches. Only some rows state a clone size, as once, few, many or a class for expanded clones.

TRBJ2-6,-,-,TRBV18,TGTGCCAGCTCACCTCGGAGGTCTGGGGCCAACGTCCTGACTTTC,CASSPRRSGANVLTF
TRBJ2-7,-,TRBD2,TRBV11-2,TGTGCCAGCAGCTACCCAGGGGCCCGGACTAGCGGGGGAGGGTACGAGCAGTACTTC,CASSYPGARTSGGGYEQYF
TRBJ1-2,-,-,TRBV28,TGTGCCAGCAGTCTATCAGGGGACTATGGCTACACCTTC,CASSLSGDYGYTF
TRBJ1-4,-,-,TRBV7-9,TGTGCCAGCAGCCGTCGGTTGGCAACTAATGAAAAACTGTTTTTT,CASSRRLATNEKLFF
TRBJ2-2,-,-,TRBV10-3,TGTGCCATCAGTGCCGGGAGTGACACCGGGGAGCTGTTTTTT,CAISAGSDTGELFF
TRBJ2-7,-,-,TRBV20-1,TGCAGTGCTAGAACGGCCTACGAGCAGTACTTC,CSARTAYEQYF
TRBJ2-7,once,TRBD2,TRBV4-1,TGCGCCAGCAGCCAAGCAGCTAGCGGGAGCTACGAGCAGTACTTC,CASSQAASGSYEQYF
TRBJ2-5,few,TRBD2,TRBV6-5,TGTGCCAGCAGTACCGGGGGGGCCCCAGAGACCCAGTACTTC,CASSTGGAPETQYF
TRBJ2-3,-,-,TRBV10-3,TGTGCCATCAGTCAGGGACTGCCCATGGGGGACCTGAGCACAGATACGCAGTATTTT,CAISQGLPMGDLSTDTQYF
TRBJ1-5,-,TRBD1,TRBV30,TGTGCCTGGAGTGGACAGGGGAGATCCGGGTCCCAGCATTTT,CAWSGQGRSGSQHF
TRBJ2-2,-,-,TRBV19,TGTGCCAGTAGCTTATTGGGGGCTGTAACCGGGGAGCTGTTTTTT,CASSLLGAVTGELFF
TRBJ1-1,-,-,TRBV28,TGTGCCAGCAGTTGGTCTAGGACTGAAGCTTTCTTT,CASSWSRTEAFF
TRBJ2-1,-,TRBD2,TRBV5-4,TGTGCCAGCAGCTTGGGAGCGGGGGACTACAATGAGCAGTTCTTC,CASSLGAGDYNEQFF
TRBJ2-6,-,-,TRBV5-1,TGCGCCAGCACTGCGGGGAATACTGGGGCCAACGTCCTGACTTTC,CASTAGNTGANVLTF
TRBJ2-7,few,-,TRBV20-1,TGCAGTGCCCTGGGGGGCTACGAGCAGTACTTC,CSALGGYEQYF
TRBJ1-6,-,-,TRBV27,TGTGCCAGCAGTTTCGATGGAGGGAGTTCACCCCTCCACTTT,CASSFDGGSSPLHF
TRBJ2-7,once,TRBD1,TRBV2,TGTGCCAGCAGTCTAAACAGGGGGACCTACGAGCAGTACTTC,CASSLNRGTYEQYF
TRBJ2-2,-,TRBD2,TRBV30,TGTGCCTGGAGTGGTCTAGCGGGGTCTAGCACCGGGGAGCTGTTTTTT,CAWSGLAGSSTGELFF
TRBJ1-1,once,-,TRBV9,TGTGCCAGCAGCGTAGCAGGAATGAACACTGAAGCTTTCTTT,CASSVAGMNTEAFF
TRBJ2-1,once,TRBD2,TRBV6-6,TGTGCCAGCAGTGGGACTAGCGGGAGCTCCTACAATGAGCAGTTCTTC,CASSGTSGSSYNEQFF
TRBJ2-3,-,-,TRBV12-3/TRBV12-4,TGTGCCAGCAGTTCGGTGCAAGATACGCAGTATTTT,CASSSVQDTQYF
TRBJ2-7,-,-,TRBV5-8,TGTGCCAGCAGCTTGTTCGGGTCCTCCTACGAGCAGTACTTC,CASSLFGSSYEQYF
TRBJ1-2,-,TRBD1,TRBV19,TGTGCCAGTCAGTTCCAGGGGGATCCAAACTATGGCTACACCTTC,CASQFQGDPNYGYTF
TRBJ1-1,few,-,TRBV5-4,TGTGCCAGCAGCCCGGACAGATTCTATGAAGCTTTCTTT,CASSPDRFYEAFF
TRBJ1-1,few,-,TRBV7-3,TGTGCCAGCAGCTCGGACAGAAATGGGAAAGCTTTCTTT,CASSSDRNGKAFF
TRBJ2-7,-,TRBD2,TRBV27,TGTGCCAGCAGTTTATCAGGACCTAGGACTAGAGAAAACTACGAGCAGTACTTC,CASSLSGPRTRENYEQYF
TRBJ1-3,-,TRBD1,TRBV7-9,TGTGCCAGCAGCGCTAACACGAACAGGGGTTCAGGAAACACCATATATTTT,CASSANTNRGSGNTIYF
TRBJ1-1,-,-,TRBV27,TGTGCCAGCAGTTTCCAACAGGGGAACACTGAAGCTTTCTTT,CASSFQQGNTEAFF
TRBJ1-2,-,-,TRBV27,TGTGCCAGCAGTTCACGCGACCAGGGCGGCTATGGCTACACCTTC,CASSSRDQGGYGYTF
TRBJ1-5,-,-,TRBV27,TGTGCCAGCAGTGGAGGGGTCAATCAGCCCCAGCATTTT,CASSGGVNQPQHF
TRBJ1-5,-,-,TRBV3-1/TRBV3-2,TGTGCCAGCAGCCAAGAGACAATTAATCAGCCCCAGCATTTT,CASSQETINQPQHF
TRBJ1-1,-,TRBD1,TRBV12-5,TGTGCTAGTGGTTTGTTCCTCGGACAGGGGGCGCTGAACACTGAAGCTTTCTTT,CASGLFLGQGALNTEAFF
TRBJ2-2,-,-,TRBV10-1,TGCGCCAGCAGTGATTCCGGGACCGGGGAGCTGTTTTTT,CASSDSGTGELFF
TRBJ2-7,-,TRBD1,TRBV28,TGTGCCAGCGATCCGACAGGGGAGGCCTACGAGCAGTACTTC,CASDPTGEAYEQYF
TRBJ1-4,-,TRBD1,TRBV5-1,TGCGCCAGCAGCTTGAGGGACAGGGATGAAAAACTGTTTTTT,CASSLRDRDEKLFF
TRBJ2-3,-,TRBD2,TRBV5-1,TGCGCCAGCAGCTTGGAACTAGCGGGACATGATACGCAGTATTTT,CASSLELAGHDTQYF
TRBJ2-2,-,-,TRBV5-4,TGTGCCAGCAGCCCAACTCTACCTCAGGGCCGGGAGCTGTTTTTT,CASSPTLPQGRELFF
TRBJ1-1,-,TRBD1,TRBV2,TGTGCCAGCAGAGGGACAGAGAGTGTCACTGAAGCTTTCTTT,CASRGTESVTEAFF
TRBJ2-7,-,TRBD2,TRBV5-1,TGCGCCAGCAGCTTTGCAGGACTAGCGGGGGAGAGGCCCTACGAGCAGTACTTC,CASSFAGLAGERPYEQYF
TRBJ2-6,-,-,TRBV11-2,TGTGCCAGCAGCCTGTTATACTCTGGGGCCAACGTCCTGACTTTC,CASSLLYSGANVLTF
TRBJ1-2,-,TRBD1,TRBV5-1,TGCGCCAGCAGCCAACAGGCCGGGACAGGGGGCCGGTATGGCTACACCTTC,CASSQQAGTGGRYGYTF
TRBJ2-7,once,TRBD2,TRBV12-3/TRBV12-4,TGTGCCAGCAGGACTAGCGGGAGTTACGAGCAGTACTTC,CASRTSGSYEQYF
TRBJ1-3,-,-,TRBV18,TGTGCCAGCTCACCACCGGGGCTGAGCTCTGGAAACACCATATATTTT,CASSPPGLSSGNTIYF